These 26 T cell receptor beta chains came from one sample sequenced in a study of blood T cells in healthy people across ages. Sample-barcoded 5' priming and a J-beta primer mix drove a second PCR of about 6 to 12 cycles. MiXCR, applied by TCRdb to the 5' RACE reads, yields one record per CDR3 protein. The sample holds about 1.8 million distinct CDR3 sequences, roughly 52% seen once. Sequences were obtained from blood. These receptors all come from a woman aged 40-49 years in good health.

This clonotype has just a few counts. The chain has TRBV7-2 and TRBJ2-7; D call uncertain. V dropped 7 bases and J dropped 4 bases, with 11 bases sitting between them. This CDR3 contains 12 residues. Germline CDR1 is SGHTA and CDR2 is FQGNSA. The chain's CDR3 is CASTATRYEQYF. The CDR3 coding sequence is TGTGCCAGCACCGCGACACGATACGAGCAGTACTTC.

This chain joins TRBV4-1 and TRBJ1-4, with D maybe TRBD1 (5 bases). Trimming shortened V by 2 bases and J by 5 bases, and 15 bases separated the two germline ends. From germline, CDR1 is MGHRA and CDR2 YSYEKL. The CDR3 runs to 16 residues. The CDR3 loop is CASSQLGIGANEKLFF. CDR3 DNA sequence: TGCGCCAGCAGCCAATTGGGTATAGGGGCAAATGAAAAACTGTTTTTT.

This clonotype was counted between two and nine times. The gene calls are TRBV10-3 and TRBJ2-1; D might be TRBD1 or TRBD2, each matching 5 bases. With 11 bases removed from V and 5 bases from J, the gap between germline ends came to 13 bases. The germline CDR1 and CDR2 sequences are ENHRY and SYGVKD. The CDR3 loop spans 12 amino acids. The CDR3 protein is CASLGPNNEQFF. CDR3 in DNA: TGTGCCTCCTTGGGACCTAACAATGAGCAGTTCTTC.

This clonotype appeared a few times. The CDR3 sequence: CASSLTHPRETQYF. As DNA, the CDR3 is TGCGCCAGCAGCTTAACACACCCCCGGGAGACCCAGTACTTC. This chain joins TRBV5-1 and TRBJ2-5; D uncertain. V was trimmed by 2 bases and J by 5 bases, leaving 13 bases between them. In germline, CDR1 is SGHRS, CDR2 YFSETQ. The CDR3 totals 14 residues.

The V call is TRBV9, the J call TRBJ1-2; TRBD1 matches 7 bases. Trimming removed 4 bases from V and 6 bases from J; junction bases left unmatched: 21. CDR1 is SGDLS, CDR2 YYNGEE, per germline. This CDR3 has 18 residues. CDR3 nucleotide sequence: TGTGCCAGCAGCCCGGAAATACGTGCTCACAGGGGAATAGATGGCTACACCTTC. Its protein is CASSPEIRAHRGIDGYTF.

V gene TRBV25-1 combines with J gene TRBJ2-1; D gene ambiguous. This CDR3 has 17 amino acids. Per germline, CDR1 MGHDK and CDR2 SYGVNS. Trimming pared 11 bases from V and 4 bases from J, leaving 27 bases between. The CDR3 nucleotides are TGTGCCGCTCCCCCTAGGGCAGCGTTCTTACCTTACAATGAGCAGTTCTTC. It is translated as CAAPPRAAFLPYNEQFF.

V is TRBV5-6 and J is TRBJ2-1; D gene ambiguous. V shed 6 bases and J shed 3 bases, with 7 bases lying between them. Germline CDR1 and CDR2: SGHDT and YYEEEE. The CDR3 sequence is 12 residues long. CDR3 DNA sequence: TGTGCCAGCAACGATTTCTACAATGAGCAGTTCTTC. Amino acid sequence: CASNDFYNEQFF.

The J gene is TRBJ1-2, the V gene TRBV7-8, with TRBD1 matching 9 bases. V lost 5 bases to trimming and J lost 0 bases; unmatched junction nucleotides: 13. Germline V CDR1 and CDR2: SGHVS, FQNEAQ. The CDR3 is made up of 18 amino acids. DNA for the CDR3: TGTGCCAGCAGCAGCCGAGGGACAGGGAGCATTTCTAACTATGGCTACACCTTC. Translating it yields CASSSRGTGSISNYGYTF. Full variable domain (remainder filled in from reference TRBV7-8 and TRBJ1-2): GAGVSQSPRYKVAKRGQDVALRCDPISGHVSLFWYQQALGQGPEFLTYFQNEAQLDKSGLPSDRFFAERPEGSVSTLKIQRTQQEDSAVYLCASSSRGTGSISNYGYTFGSGTRLTVV.

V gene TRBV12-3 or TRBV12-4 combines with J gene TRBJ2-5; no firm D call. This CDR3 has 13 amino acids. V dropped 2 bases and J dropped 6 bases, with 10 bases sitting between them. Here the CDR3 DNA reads TGTGCCAGCAGTTTACAGAATCCGAAGACCCAGTACTTC. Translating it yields CASSLQNPKTQYF.

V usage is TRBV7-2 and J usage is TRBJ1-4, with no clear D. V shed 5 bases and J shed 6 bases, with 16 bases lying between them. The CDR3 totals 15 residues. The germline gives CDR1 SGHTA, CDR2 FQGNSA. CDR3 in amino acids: CASSEMGSSDEKLFF. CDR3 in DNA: TGTGCCAGCAGCGAGATGGGGTCTTCTGATGAAAAACTGTTTTTT.

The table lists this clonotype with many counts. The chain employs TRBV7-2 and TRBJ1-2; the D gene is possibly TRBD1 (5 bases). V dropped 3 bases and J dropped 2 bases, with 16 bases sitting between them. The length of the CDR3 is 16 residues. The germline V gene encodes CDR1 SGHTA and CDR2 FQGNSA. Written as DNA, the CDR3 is TGTGCCAGCAGCTTGCAGACAGCCACTTTAAACTATGGCTACACCTTC. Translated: CASSLQTATLNYGYTF. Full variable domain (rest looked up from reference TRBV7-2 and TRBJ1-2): GAGVSQSPSNKVTEKGKDVELRCDPISGHTALYWYRQSLGQGLEFLIYFQGNSAPDKSGLPSDRFSAERTGGSVSTLTIQRTQQEDSAVYLCASSLQTATLNYGYTFGSGTRLTVV.

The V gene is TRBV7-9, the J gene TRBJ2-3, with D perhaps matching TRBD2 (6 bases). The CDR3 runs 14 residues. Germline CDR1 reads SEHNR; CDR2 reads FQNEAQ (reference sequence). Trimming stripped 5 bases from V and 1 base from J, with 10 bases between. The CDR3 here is CASSRLEGTDTQYF. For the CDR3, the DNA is TGTGCCAGCAGCCGACTAGAGGGCACAGATACGCAGTATTTT. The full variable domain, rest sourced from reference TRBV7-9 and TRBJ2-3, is DTGVSQNPRHKITKRGQNVTFRCDPISEHNRLYWYRQTLGQGPEFLTYFQNEAQLEKSRLLSDRFSAERPKGSFSTLEIQRTEQGDSAMYLCASSRLEGTDTQYFGPGTRLTVL.

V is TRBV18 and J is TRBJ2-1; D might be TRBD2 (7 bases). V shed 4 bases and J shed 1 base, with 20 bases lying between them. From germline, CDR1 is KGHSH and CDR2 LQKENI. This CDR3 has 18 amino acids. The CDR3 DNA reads TGTGCCAGCTCACTAGCCTGGGACGGGGGGCAGTCCTACAATGAGCAGTTCTTC. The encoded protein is CASSLAWDGGQSYNEQFF. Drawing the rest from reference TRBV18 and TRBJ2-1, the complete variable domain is NAGVMQNPRHLVRRRGQEARLRCSPMKGHSHVYWYRQLPEEGLKFMVYLQKENIIDESGMPKERFSAEFPKEGPSILRIQQVVRGDSAAYFCASSLAWDGGQSYNEQFFGPGTRLTVL.

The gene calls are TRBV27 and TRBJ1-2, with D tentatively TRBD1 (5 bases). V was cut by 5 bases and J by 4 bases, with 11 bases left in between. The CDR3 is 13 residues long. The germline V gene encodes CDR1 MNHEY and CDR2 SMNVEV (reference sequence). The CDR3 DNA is TGTGCCAGCAGTCCAGGGAATGTCTATGGCTACACCTTC. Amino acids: CASSPGNVYGYTF.

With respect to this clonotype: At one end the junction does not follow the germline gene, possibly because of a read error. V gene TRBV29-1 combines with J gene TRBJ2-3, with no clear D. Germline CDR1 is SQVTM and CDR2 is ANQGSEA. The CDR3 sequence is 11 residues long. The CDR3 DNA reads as TGCAGCATTGAAGTGGCAGATACGCAGTATTTT. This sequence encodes CSIEVADTQYF.

The CDR3 DNA reads as TGTGCCACCAGGCAGGGGGGAGAAGAGACCCAGTACTTC. Its protein product is CATRQGGEETQYF. The rearrangement joins TRBV15 to TRBJ2-7, with D perhaps TRBD1 (7 bases). Judging by the DNA end, TRBJ2-5 fits better; the J call may be wrong. This CDR3 is built from 13 residues. Germline CDR1 and CDR2: LNHNV and YYDKDF (reference sequence).

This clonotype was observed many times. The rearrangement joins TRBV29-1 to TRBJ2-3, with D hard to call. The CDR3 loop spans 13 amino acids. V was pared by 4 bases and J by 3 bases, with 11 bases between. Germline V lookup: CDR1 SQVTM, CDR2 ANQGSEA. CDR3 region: CSVAAARTDTQYF. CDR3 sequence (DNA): TGCAGCGTTGCGGCAGCTAGAACAGATACGCAGTATTTT.

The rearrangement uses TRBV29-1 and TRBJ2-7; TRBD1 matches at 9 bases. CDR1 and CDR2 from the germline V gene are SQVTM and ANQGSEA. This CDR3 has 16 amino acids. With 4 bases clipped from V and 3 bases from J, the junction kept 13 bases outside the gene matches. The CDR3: CSVVKRPGQGHYEQYF. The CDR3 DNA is TGCAGCGTTGTCAAGAGACCGGGACAGGGCCACTACGAGCAGTACTTC.

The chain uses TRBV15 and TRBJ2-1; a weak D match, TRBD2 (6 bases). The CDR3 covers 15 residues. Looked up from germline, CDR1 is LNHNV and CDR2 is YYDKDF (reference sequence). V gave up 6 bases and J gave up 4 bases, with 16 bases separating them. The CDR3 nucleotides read TGTGCCACCAGGAGGGACGGGGGAGGTTACAATGAGCAGTTCTTC. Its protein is CATRRDGGGYNEQFF.

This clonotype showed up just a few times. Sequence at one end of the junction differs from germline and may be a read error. The DNA for the CDR3 is TGTGCCAGCAGCCCGCGGACGGAGTACGCCTACGAGCAGTACTTC. Translating gives CASSPRTEYAYEQYF. The rearrangement links TRBV5-1 to TRBJ2-7; D uncertain. Germline V gives CDR1 SGHRS, CDR2 YFSETQ. The CDR3 contains 15 residues. Complete variable domain (other parts from reference TRBV5-1 and TRBJ2-7): KAGVTQTPRYLIKTRGQQVTLSCSPISGHRSVSWYQQTPGQGLQFLFEYFSETQRNKGNFPGRFSGRQFSNSRSEMNVSTLELGDSALYLCASSPRTEYAYEQYFGPGTRLTVT.

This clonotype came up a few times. The CDR3 loop reads CASSLARENTEAFF. The CDR3 DNA reads as TGTGCCAGCAGCTTGGCCAGGGAGAACACTGAAGCTTTCTTT. This sequence joins TRBV5-5 and TRBJ1-1; tentative D call: TRBD1 (5 bases). CDR1 and CDR2 (germline): SGHKS, YYEKEE (reference sequence). The V end lost 0 bases, the J end lost 1 base, and 7 bases lay between the germline ends. This CDR3 comprises 14 residues. The whole variable domain, filled in from reference TRBV5-5 and TRBJ1-1, reads DAGVTQSPTHLIKTRGQQVTLRCSPISGHKSVSWYQQVLGQGPQFIFQYYEKEERGRGNFPDRFSARQFPNYSSELNVNALLLGDSALYLCASSLARENTEAFFGQGTRLTVV.

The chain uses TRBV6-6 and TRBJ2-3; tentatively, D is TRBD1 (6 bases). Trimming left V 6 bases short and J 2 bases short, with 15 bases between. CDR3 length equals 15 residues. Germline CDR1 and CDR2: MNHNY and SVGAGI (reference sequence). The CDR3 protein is CASSRWDTNTDTQYF. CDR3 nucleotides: TGTGCCAGCAGCCGATGGGACACCAACACAGATACGCAGTATTTT.

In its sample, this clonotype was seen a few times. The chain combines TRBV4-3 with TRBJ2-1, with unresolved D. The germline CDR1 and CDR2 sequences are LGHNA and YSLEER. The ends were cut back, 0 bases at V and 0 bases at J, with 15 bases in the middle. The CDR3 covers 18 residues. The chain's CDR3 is CASSQDEELANSYNEQFF. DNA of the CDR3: TGCGCCAGCAGCCAAGATGAAGAGTTGGCGAACTCCTACAATGAGCAGTTCTTC.

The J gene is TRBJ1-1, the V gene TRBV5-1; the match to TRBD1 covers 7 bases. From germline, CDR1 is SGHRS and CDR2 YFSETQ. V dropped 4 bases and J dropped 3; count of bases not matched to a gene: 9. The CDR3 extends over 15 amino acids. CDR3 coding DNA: TGCGCCAGCAGCGTGCTGAGGGGGCAGGACACTGAAGCTTTCTTT. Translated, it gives CASSVLRGQDTEAFF.

CDR3: CASSLGLRQYNEQFF. CDR3 sequence (DNA): TGTGCCAGCAGCTTAGGCCTGCGTCAGTACAATGAGCAGTTCTTC. The genes are TRBV13 and TRBJ2-1; D is unclear. Per the germline V gene, CDR1 is PRHDT and CDR2 is FYEKMQ (reference sequence). Trimming left V 0 bases short and J 4 bases short, with 10 bases between. CDR3 length: 15 amino acids. The full variable domain, its missing parts supplied by reference TRBV13 and TRBJ2-1, is AAGVIQSPRHLIKEKRETATLKCYPIPRHDTVYWYQQGPGQDPQFLISFYEKMQSDKGSIPDRFSAQQFSDYHSELNMSSLELGDSALYFCASSLGLRQYNEQFFGPGTRLTVL.

As DNA, the CDR3 is TGTGCCAGCAGCCCTCTGACGGCCGGGCACAGCATGGGGGCCAACGTCCTGACTTTC. Translation: CASSPLTAGHSMGANVLTF. This chain links TRBV4-2 with TRBJ2-6; D remains unclear. Trimming took 4 bases from V and 4 from J, leaving 23 bases between them. Germline V lookup: CDR1 LGHNA, CDR2 YNFKEQ. The length of the CDR3 is 19 residues.